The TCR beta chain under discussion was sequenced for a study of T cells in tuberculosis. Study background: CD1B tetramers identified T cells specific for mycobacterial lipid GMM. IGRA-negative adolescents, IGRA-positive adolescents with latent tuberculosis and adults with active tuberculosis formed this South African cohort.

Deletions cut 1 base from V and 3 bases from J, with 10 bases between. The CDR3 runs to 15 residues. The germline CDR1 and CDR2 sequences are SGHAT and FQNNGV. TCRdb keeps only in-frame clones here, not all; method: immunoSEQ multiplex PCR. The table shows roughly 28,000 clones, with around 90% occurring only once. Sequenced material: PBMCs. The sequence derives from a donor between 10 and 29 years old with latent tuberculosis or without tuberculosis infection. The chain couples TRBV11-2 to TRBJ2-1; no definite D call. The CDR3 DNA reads TGTGCCAGCAGCTTAGTATCCCTAGTCTACAATGAGCAGTTCTTC. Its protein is CASSLVSLVYNEQFF. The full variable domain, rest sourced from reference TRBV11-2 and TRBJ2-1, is EAGVAQSPRYKIIEKRQSVAFWCNPISGHATLYWYQQILGQGPKLLIQFQNNGVVDDSQLPKDRFSAERLKGVDSTLKIQPAKLEDSAVYLCASSLVSLVYNEQFFGPGTRLTVL.